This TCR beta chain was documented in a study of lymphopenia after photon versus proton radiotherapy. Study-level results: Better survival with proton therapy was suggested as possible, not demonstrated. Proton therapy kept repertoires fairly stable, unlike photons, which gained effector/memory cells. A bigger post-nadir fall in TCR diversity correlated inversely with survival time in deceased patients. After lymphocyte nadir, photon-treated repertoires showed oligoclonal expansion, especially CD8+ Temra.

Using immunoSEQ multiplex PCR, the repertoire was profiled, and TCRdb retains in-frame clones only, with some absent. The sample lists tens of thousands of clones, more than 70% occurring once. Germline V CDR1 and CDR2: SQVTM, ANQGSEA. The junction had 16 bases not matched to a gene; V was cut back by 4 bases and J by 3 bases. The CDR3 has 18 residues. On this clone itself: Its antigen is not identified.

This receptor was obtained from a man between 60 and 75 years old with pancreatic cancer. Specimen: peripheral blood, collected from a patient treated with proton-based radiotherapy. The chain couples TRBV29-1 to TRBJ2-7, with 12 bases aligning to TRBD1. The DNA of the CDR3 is TGCAGCGTTGTGGGACAGGGGGCATTGCGGGAGACTAACTACGAGCAGTACTTC. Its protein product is CSVVGQGALRETNYEQYF.